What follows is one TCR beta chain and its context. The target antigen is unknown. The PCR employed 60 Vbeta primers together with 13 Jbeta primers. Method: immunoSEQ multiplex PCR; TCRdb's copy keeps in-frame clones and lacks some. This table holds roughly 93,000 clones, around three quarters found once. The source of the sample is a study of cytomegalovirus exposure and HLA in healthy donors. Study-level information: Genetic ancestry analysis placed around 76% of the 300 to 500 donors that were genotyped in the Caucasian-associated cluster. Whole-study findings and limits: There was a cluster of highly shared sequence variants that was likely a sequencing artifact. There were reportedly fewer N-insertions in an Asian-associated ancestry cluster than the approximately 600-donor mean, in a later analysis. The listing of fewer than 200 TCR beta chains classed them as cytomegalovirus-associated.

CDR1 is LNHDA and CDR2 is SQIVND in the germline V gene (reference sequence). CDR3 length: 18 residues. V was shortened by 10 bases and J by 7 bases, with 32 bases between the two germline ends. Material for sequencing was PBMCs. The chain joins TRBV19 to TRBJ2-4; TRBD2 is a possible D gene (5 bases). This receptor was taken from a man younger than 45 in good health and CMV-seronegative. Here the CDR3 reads CATTRLTRFHWLRNIQYF. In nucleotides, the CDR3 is TGTGCCACCACTCGACTAACCAGATTCCACTGGTTACGCAACATTCAGTACTTC.